The 19 T cell receptor beta chains below were found in one sample sequenced in a study of siplizumab effects on memory and regulatory T cells. Measured with immunoSEQ multiplex PCR; TCRdb has only the in-frame clones, and not every one. The sample consists of around 1,200 clones, roughly 74% of them appearing once. Sequencing used TEMRA CD8+ T cells sorted from blood. This sample's subset: unstimulated CD8+ CD45RA+ effector memory T cells. Receptors were obtained from a human donor in good health.

This clone was counted once. This rearrangement joins TRBV27 to TRBJ1-5, with TRBD1 matching over 7 bases. Trimming at V came to 2 bases and at J to 7 bases, leaving 5 bases not matched to a gene. Germline CDR1 and CDR2: MNHEY and SMNVEV (reference sequence). The CDR3 is 14 residues long. The CDR3 region is CASSLQGEKQPQHF. CDR3 nucleotide sequence: TGTGCCAGCAGTTTACAGGGGGAGAAACAGCCCCAGCATTTT.

This clone was seen only a few times. This chain connects TRBV28 to TRBJ2-7, with D perhaps matching TRBD1 (5 bases). Trimming left V 6 bases short and J 2 bases short, with 17 bases between. Germline-derived CDR1 and CDR2 are MDHEN and SYDVKM. This CDR3 is 15 amino acids long. CDR3 nucleotide sequence: TGTGCCAGCAGCCCCGGGCAGGGTGGTACCTACGAGCAGTACTTC. It codes for CASSPGQGGTYEQYF.

Only a few counts were recorded for this clone. The chain carries TRBV5-6 and TRBJ1-2, with a tentative D call TRBD1 (6 bases). Germline CDR1 is SGHDT and CDR2 is YYEEEE. Trimming removed 6 bases at V and 8 bases at J, with 11 bases between. The CDR3 totals 11 residues. The CDR3 sequence is CASKQGGGYTF. CDR3 nucleotides: TGTGCCAGCAAACAGGGTGGCGGCTACACCTTC.

The rearrangement joins TRBV7-9 to TRBJ2-1, with D perhaps TRBD1 (5 bases). V gave up 5 bases and J gave up 6 bases, with 14 bases separating them. Germline V lookup: CDR1 SEHNR, CDR2 FQNEAQ (reference sequence). CDR3 length: 14 amino acids. CDR3 amino acids: CASSPQRGPNEQFF. In nucleotides, the CDR3 is TGTGCCAGCAGCCCACAAAGGGGCCCCAATGAGCAGTTCTTC.

The CDR3: CATADWGDNEQFF. The CDR3 DNA sequence: TGCGCCACCGCGGATTGGGGGGACAATGAGCAGTTCTTC. The V and J genes are TRBV5-1 and TRBJ2-1, with D perhaps matching TRBD2 (6 bases). V lost 9 bases and J lost 5, with 15 bases in between. The CDR3 length is 13 residues. Germline CDR1 and CDR2: SGHRS and YFSETQ.

The DNA for the CDR3 is TGTGCCAGCAGTTTTCTTAGCGGCACAGATACGCAGTATTTT. Protein: CASSFLSGTDTQYF. This chain joins TRBV28 and TRBJ2-3; D possibly corresponds to TRBD2 (5 bases). The V end lost 3 bases, the J end lost 1 base, and 8 bases lay between the germline ends. CDR3 length equals 14 residues. CDR1 is MDHEN, CDR2 SYDVKM, per germline.

The chain uses TRBV9 and TRBJ1-4; TRBD1 is a possible D gene (6 bases). Germline CDR1 SGDLS, CDR2 YYNGEE. The CDR3 extends over 15 amino acids. Trimming cost V 4 bases and J 4 bases, with 14 bases left between them. CDR3 sequence reads: CASSPNRAFNEKLFF. CDR3 coding DNA: TGTGCCAGCAGCCCGAACAGGGCTTTTAATGAAAAACTGTTTTTT.

This chain links TRBV6-1 with TRBJ1-4; a possible D gene is TRBD1 (5 bases). Trimming pared 7 bases from V and 10 bases from J, leaving 13 bases between. There are 12 residues in the CDR3. The germline gives CDR1 MNHNS, CDR2 SASEGT. Here the CDR3 DNA reads TGTGCCAGCAACGGGGGGGGAGGAAAACTGTTTTTT. It yields the protein CASNGGGGKLFF.

The CDR3 sequence: CASQLTRDGDNEQYF. DNA of the CDR3: TGTGCCAGCCAACTAACCAGGGACGGGGACAACGAGCAGTACTTC. The J gene is TRBJ2-7, the V gene TRBV27; D is perhaps TRBD1 (6 bases). Germline values: CDR1 MNHEY, CDR2 SMNVEV (reference sequence). With 8 bases removed from V and 5 bases from J, the gap between germline ends came to 22 bases. This CDR3 comprises 15 residues.

This sequence joins TRBV4-1 and TRBJ2-7; a weak D match, TRBD1 (5 bases). CDR1 MGHRA and CDR2 YSYEKL come from the germline V gene. The CDR3 extends over 15 amino acids. V dropped 0 bases and J dropped 2 bases, with 11 bases sitting between them. The CDR3 region is CASSQEFRAPYEQYF. In DNA, the CDR3 is TGCGCCAGCAGCCAAGAGTTCAGGGCCCCCTACGAGCAGTACTTC.

V gene TRBV28 combines with J gene TRBJ2-1; 10 bases agree with TRBD2. From germline, CDR1 is MDHEN and CDR2 SYDVKM. This CDR3 is 16 amino acids long. The V and J ends lost 7 bases and 8 bases, in that order; junction bases with no gene match: 14. CDR3 sequence reads: CASINHSGRGNDEQFF. The CDR3 bases are TGTGCCAGCATCAACCACAGCGGGAGGGGGAACGATGAGCAGTTCTTC.

By share, this clone ranks as medium-sized (0.01 to 0.1%). This chain joins TRBV6-5 and TRBJ2-1; weak D call: TRBD2 (5 bases). Per the germline V gene, CDR1 is MNHEY and CDR2 is SVGAGI. This CDR3 has 14 amino acids. V dropped 0 bases and J dropped 8 bases, with 11 bases sitting between them. The CDR3 DNA is TGTGCCAGCAGTTACTCAAGCCGGGGAGATGAGCAGTTCTTC. Translated, it gives CASSYSSRGDEQFF.

The chain joins TRBV12-5 to TRBJ2-1; D unclear. Looked up from germline, CDR1 is LGHNT and CDR2 is FRNRAP. Trimming pared 2 bases from V and 2 bases from J, leaving 10 bases between. The CDR3 totals 15 residues. In nucleotides, the CDR3 is TGTGCTAGTGGTTTGTATCTGGGCCCCTACAATGAGCAGTTCTTC. It translates to CASGLYLGPYNEQFF.

This chain links TRBV29-1 with TRBJ2-2; TRBD1 matches 10 bases. There are 14 residues in the CDR3. Germline trimming cut 8 bases from V and 7 bases from J; bases unmatched to any gene: 10. Germline CDR1 is SQVTM and CDR2 is ANQGSEA. CDR3 bases: TGCAGCACAACCAGACAGGGGGCTGGCGGGGAGCTGTTTTTT. Translated: CSTTRQGAGGELFF.

Only one count was recorded for this clone. This chain uses TRBV28 with TRBJ2-2, with D maybe TRBD1 (5 bases). Trimming took off 3 bases at V and 4 bases at J, with 9 bases between the two ends. CDR1 MDHEN and CDR2 SYDVKM come from the germline V gene. This CDR3 contains 14 residues. The CDR3 protein is CASSFRTTTGELFF. The CDR3 DNA is TGTGCCAGCAGTTTTCGGACAACCACCGGGGAGCTGTTTTTT. The whole variable domain, filled in from reference TRBV28 and TRBJ2-2, reads DVKVTQSSRYLVKRTGEKVFLECVQDMDHENMFWYRQDPGLGLRLIYFSYDVKMKEKGDIPEGYSVSREKKERFSLILESASTNQTSMYLCASSFRTTTGELFFGEGSRLTVL.

The J gene is TRBJ2-2, the V gene TRBV9, with D perhaps given as TRBD1 or TRBD2 (5 bases each). V shed 0 bases and J shed 6 bases, with 12 bases lying between them. In germline, CDR1 is SGDLS, CDR2 YYNGEE. There are 15 residues in the CDR3. As DNA, the CDR3 is TGTGCCAGCAGCGTAGAGAGAGAGGGGTCCGGGGAGCTGTTTTTT. This translates into CASSVEREGSGELFF.

In its sample, this clone ranks as medium-sized. J is TRBJ2-5 and V is TRBV9; the D gene is possibly TRBD2 (6 bases). Germline-derived CDR1 and CDR2 are SGDLS and YYNGEE. CDR3 length: 14 amino acids. The ends were cut back, 3 bases at V and 0 bases at J, with 9 bases in the middle. This CDR3 is CASSGGTYQETQYF. CDR3 DNA: TGTGCCAGCAGCGGCGGGACTTACCAAGAGACCCAGTACTTC.

This clone counts as large (0.1 to 1%). The chain is built from TRBV28 and TRBJ1-4; TRBD1 is a possible D gene (5 bases). Trimming took 8 bases from V and 1 from J, leaving 17 bases between them. The CDR3 is 16 amino acids. In germline, CDR1 is MDHEN, CDR2 SYDVKM. DNA for the CDR3: TGTGCCAGCCTATCCTCTCGGGGGGGAACTAATGAAAAACTGTTTTTT. Amino acid sequence: CASLSSRGGTNEKLFF.

The chain uses TRBV7-9 and TRBJ2-3, with D perhaps TRBD2 (7 bases). The V and J ends lost 4 bases and 5 bases respectively, with 16 bases between them. CDR1 is SEHNR and CDR2 is FQNEAQ in the germline V gene (reference sequence). This CDR3 has 15 amino acids. For the CDR3, the DNA is TGTGCCAGCAGCTCCTATGGACTAGGGGGAGATACGCAGTATTTT. Its protein is CASSSYGLGGDTQYF.